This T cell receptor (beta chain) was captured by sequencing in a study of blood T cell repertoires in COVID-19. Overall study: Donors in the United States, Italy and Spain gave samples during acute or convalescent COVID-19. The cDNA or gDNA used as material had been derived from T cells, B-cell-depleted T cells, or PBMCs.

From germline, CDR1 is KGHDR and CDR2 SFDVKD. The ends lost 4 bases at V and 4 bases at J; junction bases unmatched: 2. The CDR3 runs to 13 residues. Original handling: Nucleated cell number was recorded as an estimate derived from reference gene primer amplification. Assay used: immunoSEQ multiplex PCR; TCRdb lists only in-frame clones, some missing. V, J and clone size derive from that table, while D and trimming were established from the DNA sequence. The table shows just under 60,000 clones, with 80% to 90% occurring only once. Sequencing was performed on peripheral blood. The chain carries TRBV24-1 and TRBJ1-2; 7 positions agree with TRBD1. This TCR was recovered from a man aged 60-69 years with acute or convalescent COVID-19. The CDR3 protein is CATSENRGYGYTF. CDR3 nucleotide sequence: TGTGCCACCAGTGAGAACAGGGGCTATGGCTACACCTTC.